Following are 30 T cell receptor beta chains from one sample sequenced in a study of T cell repertoires in cytomegalovirus infection. Using its own MiXCR run on the reads, TCRdb lists one record per CDR3 protein. The sample shows 650,000 to 900,000 distinct CDR3 sequences, around 29% of them seen only once. For these receptors, no antigen is known. The specimen was cultured CD8+ T cells from PBMCs, collected from culture after CMV antigen stimulation. These receptors all stem from a human donor in good health (CMV status not recorded). Some clones in this sample may be carry-over from other donors' samples.

This clonotype was seen many times. This chain connects TRBV5-6 to TRBJ1-5; no definite D call. CDR3 length: 13 residues. Germline CDR1 and CDR2: SGHDT and YYEEEE. V lost 4 bases, J lost 7 bases, and 12 bases lay in between. This chain's CDR3 is CASSPTGGQPQHF. The CDR3 DNA is TGTGCCAGCAGCCCCACGGGAGGGCAGCCCCAGCATTTT.

This rearrangement joins TRBV10-2 to TRBJ1-2; the match to TRBD1 covers 8 bases. J lost 8 bases, V lost 4 bases, and 12 bases had no gene match. Germline V CDR1 and CDR2: WSHSY, SAAADI. The CDR3 sequence is 15 residues long. The CDR3 here is CASSVMTGAPHGYTF. The CDR3 region has the DNA TGCGCCAGCAGTGTCATGACAGGGGCGCCCCACGGCTACACCTTC.

The chain carries TRBV13 and TRBJ2-7, with 8 bases matching TRBD1. The CDR3 spans 14 residues. The trim removed 5 bases at V and 5 bases at J, leaving 8 bases unmatched. Per germline, CDR1 PRHDT and CDR2 FYEKMQ (reference sequence). The CDR3, as DNA: TGTGCCAGCAGCATGAACAGGGGGGCCCACGAGCAGTACGTC. Its protein is CASSMNRGAHEQYV.

This clonotype was detected only a few times. The V call is TRBV7-9, the J call TRBJ1-1, with 7 nucleotides matching TRBD1. CDR1 and CDR2 from the germline V gene are SEHNR and FQNEAQ (reference sequence). V shed 5 bases and J 7 bases; nucleotides not matched to a gene: 10. The CDR3 totals 14 residues. Here the CDR3 DNA reads TGTGCCAGCAGCCGACGAGGGGGCAGGGGTGAAGCTTTCTTT. As protein: CASSRRGGRGEAFF.

The genes are TRBV15 and TRBJ2-3; 12 bases fit TRBD1. CDR1 is LNHNV and CDR2 is YYDKDF in the germline V gene (reference sequence). The trim removed 0 bases at V and 3 bases at J, leaving 4 bases unmatched. The CDR3 spans 17 residues. CDR3 coding DNA: TGTGCCACCAGCAGAGAAGGGACAGGGGGCGCGACAGATACGCAGTATTTT. Its translation: CATSREGTGGATDTQYF.

This clonotype was detected once. V usage is TRBV19 and J usage is TRBJ2-1; 8 bases line up with TRBD2. The J segment lost 8 bases and the V segment lost 1 base, leaving 7 bases of the junction unmatched. The germline gives CDR1 LNHDA, CDR2 SQIVND (reference sequence). This CDR3 comprises 15 residues. CDR3 region: CASSIASGGRYEQFF. In DNA, the CDR3 is TGTGCCAGTAGTATAGCCTCGGGGGGGCGATATGAGCAGTTCTTC.

This rearrangement joins TRBV27 to TRBJ1-6; D gene unclear. CDR1 is MNHEY, CDR2 SMNVEV, per germline (reference sequence). Between the trimmed V and J ends, which lost 7 bases and 7 bases, there was a span of 11 bases. The CDR3 contains 13 residues. This CDR3 is CASKSADNSPLHF. CDR3 nucleotides: TGTGCCAGCAAGTCGGCCGACAATTCACCCCTCCACTTT.

The chain uses TRBV6-6 and TRBJ1-1; D is unclear. V was clipped by 1 base and J by 7 bases, with 19 bases between them. The CDR3 consists of 16 residues. Germline V lookup: CDR1 MNHNY, CDR2 SVGAGI (reference sequence). CDR3 sequence reads: CASSYLFYGAGFEAFF. For the CDR3, the DNA is TGTGCCAGCAGTTACTTATTTTACGGCGCAGGATTTGAAGCTTTCTTT.

CDR3 in amino acids: CASIQGYTGELFF. For the CDR3, the DNA is TGTGCCAGCATTCAGGGTTACACCGGGGAGCTGTTTTTT. V is TRBV6-2 or TRBV6-3 and J is TRBJ2-2; D is perhaps TRBD1 (5 bases). There are 13 residues in the CDR3. The germline gives CDR1 MNHEY, CDR2 SVGEGT. The ends were cut back, 7 bases at V and 3 bases at J, with 9 bases in the middle.

This clonotype has ten or more counts. This chain joins TRBV7-6 and TRBJ2-1; D gene ambiguous. CDR1 is SGHVS, CDR2 FNYEAQ, per germline. The length of the CDR3 is 17 residues. V dropped 2 bases and J dropped 6 bases, with 20 bases sitting between them. DNA of the CDR3: TGTGCCAGCAGCTTATTGTCGCTGGCTTCGACCTTCAATGAGCAGTTCTTC. This sequence encodes CASSLLSLASTFNEQFF.

This clonotype was picked up a small number of times. The genes are TRBV13 and TRBJ2-1; D is unresolved. Trimming took off 4 bases at V and 5 bases at J, with 15 bases between the two ends. The germline gives CDR1 PRHDT, CDR2 FYEKMQ (reference sequence). The CDR3 loop spans 15 amino acids. This CDR3 reads CASSSSLTDNNEQFF. The CDR3 nucleotides read TGTGCCAGCAGCTCTTCACTGACCGATAACAATGAGCAGTTCTTC.

This clonotype was recorded only once. The chain is built from TRBV9 and TRBJ1-2, with D perhaps TRBD1 (6 bases). The CDR3 has 12 residues. V was cut by 4 bases and J by 8 bases, with 12 bases left in between. Germline CDR1 reads SGDLS; CDR2 reads YYNGEE. CDR3 in DNA: TGTGCCAGCAGCCCGAGGGGGTCGGGCTACACCTTC. It specifies CASSPRGSGYTF. Combining the CDR3 with reference TRBV9 and TRBJ1-2 gives the whole variable domain DSGVTQTPKHLITATGQRVTLRCSPRSGDLSVYWYQQSLDQGLQFLIQYYNGEERAKGNILERFSAQQFPDLHSELNLSSLELGDSALYFCASSPRGSGYTFGSGTRLTVV.

V is TRBV11-1 and J is TRBJ1-1; TRBD1 is a possible D gene (5 bases). The V gene's germline CDR1 is SGHAT and CDR2 FQDESV (reference sequence). CDR3 size: 16 residues. The V end lost 1 base, the J end lost 7 bases, and 19 bases lay between the germline ends. The CDR3 reads CASSLGLVWGKDEAFF. CDR3 sequence (DNA): TGTGCCAGCAGCTTAGGGTTGGTCTGGGGGAAGGATGAAGCTTTCTTT.

This clonotype turned up a few times. The chain employs TRBV4-1 and TRBJ1-5, with D hard to call. Looked up from germline, CDR1 is MGHRA and CDR2 is YSYEKL. The CDR3 has 17 residues. Trimming took 0 bases from V and 3 from J, leaving 15 bases between them. The CDR3 region has the DNA TGCGCCAGCAGCCAAGATGGGAGATACCTCCCCAATCAGCCCCAGCATTTT. Translated, it gives CASSQDGRYLPNQPQHF.

For this clonotype: A read error may produce the germline difference seen at one junction end. The chain has TRBV7-6 and TRBJ2-1, with a tentative D call TRBD2 (6 bases). This CDR3 is built from 17 residues. Germline CDR1 is SGHVS and CDR2 is FNYEAQ. The CDR3, as DNA: TGTGCTAGCAGCTTAGGGACTCCCCAGAGCTCCTACAATGAGCAGTTCTTC. This translates into CASSLGTPQSSYNEQFF.

This chain uses TRBV5-1 with TRBJ2-3; no reliable D call. V lost 4 bases and J 8 bases, leaving 20 bases between the germline ends. Germline loops: CDR1 SGHRS, CDR2 YFSETQ. This CDR3 is 15 amino acids long. The CDR3 spells CASSPTPGTFPTQYF. The CDR3 DNA is TGCGCCAGCAGCCCGACTCCGGGCACCTTCCCTACGCAGTATTTT.

In this sample, this clonotype turned up a few times. The gene calls are TRBV9 and TRBJ2-5, with D perhaps being TRBD1 or TRBD2 (6 bases each). The CDR3 is made up of 17 amino acids. Per germline, CDR1 SGDLS and CDR2 YYNGEE. Trimming removed 5 bases at V and 5 bases at J, with 25 bases between. As DNA, the CDR3 is TGTGCCAGCAGTGCTTACAGGGACTTAGGGGGTCTGGAGACCCAGTACTTC. Amino acids: CASSAYRDLGGLETQYF.

The chain uses TRBV7-6 and TRBJ2-7, with TRBD2 matching 10 bases. Germline loops: CDR1 SGHVS, CDR2 FNYEAQ. The CDR3 has 15 amino acids. With 1 base clipped from V and 3 bases from J, the junction kept 3 bases outside the gene matches. CDR3 DNA sequence: TGTGCCAGCAGCTTAGGGGTAGCGGGGGGCTACGAGCAGTACTTC. Its protein product is CASSLGVAGGYEQYF.

This clonotype showed up just a few times. This chain links TRBV4-1 with TRBJ2-1; 10 bases map to TRBD2. With 1 base clipped from V and 4 bases from J, the junction kept 1 base outside the gene matches. Germline CDR1 reads MGHRA; CDR2 reads YSYEKL. The CDR3 runs 15 residues. The CDR3 here is CASSQALAGYNEQFF. CDR3 coding DNA: TGCGCCAGCAGCCAAGCACTAGCGGGGTACAATGAGCAGTTCTTC.

The chain couples TRBV9 to TRBJ2-5; possibly TRBD1 or TRBD2 for D (5 bases each). V lost 4 bases to trimming and J lost 1 base, with 14 bases between them. The CDR3 is 15 residues long. The germline V gene encodes CDR1 SGDLS and CDR2 YYNGEE. The CDR3 loop reads CASSQSSGRQETQYF. CDR3 DNA: TGTGCCAGCAGCCAGAGTTCGGGGCGCCAAGAGACCCAGTACTTC. Full variable domain (rest looked up from reference TRBV9 and TRBJ2-5): DSGVTQTPKHLITATGQRVTLRCSPRSGDLSVYWYQQSLDQGLQFLIQYYNGEERAKGNILERFSAQQFPDLHSELNLSSLELGDSALYFCASSQSSGRQETQYFGPGTRLLVL.

This clonotype was counted between two and nine times. This sequence joins TRBV6-5 and TRBJ1-1; 9 bases align to TRBD1. The CDR3 has 15 amino acids. Germline-derived CDR1 and CDR2 are MNHEY and SVGAGI. Losses at the gene ends were 6 bases for V and 6 bases for J; bases not matched to a gene: 11. CDR3 in DNA: TGTGCCAGCAGCCTTAACAGGGGGCTTATCCCTGAAGCTTTCTTT. Protein product: CASSLNRGLIPEAFF.

The rearrangement uses TRBV12-5 and TRBJ2-7, with 10 bases aligning to TRBD1. The germline CDR1 and CDR2 sequences are LGHNT and FRNRAP. Trimming removed 1 base from V and 2 bases from J; junction bases left unmatched: 8. The CDR3 runs to 17 residues. CDR3 nucleotide sequence: TGTGCTAGTGGTTTGGGTTTCCCGGGACAGGGGACCTACGAGCAGTACTTC. Its translation is CASGLGFPGQGTYEQYF.

This clonotype was detected only a few times. The V call is TRBV28, the J call TRBJ2-3; tentative D call: TRBD1 (6 bases). Deletions cut 3 bases from V and 1 base from J, with 17 bases between. Germline values: CDR1 MDHEN, CDR2 SYDVKM. CDR3 size: 17 residues. The CDR3: CASSLVALGARTDTQYF. In nucleotides, the CDR3 is TGTGCCAGCAGTTTGGTGGCTTTGGGGGCGCGCACAGATACGCAGTATTTT.

The chain recombines TRBV7-9 with TRBJ1-2; D is possibly TRBD1 (5 bases). Between the trimmed V and J ends, which lost 5 bases and 6 bases, there was a span of 13 bases. Germline CDR1 reads SEHNR; CDR2 reads FQNEAQ (reference sequence). The CDR3 covers 13 residues. The CDR3 DNA reads as TGTGCCAGCAGCGCCGAGGGGATGGATGGCTACACCTTC. This sequence encodes CASSAEGMDGYTF.

The genes are TRBV19 and TRBJ2-5, with D perhaps matching TRBD2 (5 bases). The CDR3 runs 13 residues. Germline V gene lookup returns CDR1 LNHDA and CDR2 SQIVND (reference sequence). V was shortened by 3 bases and J by 3 bases, with 8 bases between the two germline ends. The CDR3 DNA reads as TGTGCCAGTAGTATTTTCGGGGAAGAGACCCAGTACTTC. Amino acid sequence: CASSIFGEETQYF.

V is TRBV12-3 or TRBV12-4 and J is TRBJ1-5; 7 bases line up with TRBD1. The V segment lost 6 bases and the J segment 4 bases; nucleotides outside the gene matches: 21. The CDR3 totals 19 residues. The CDR3 DNA reads as TGTGCCAGCAGCAAGGAGGAGACAATACAGGGGAGAGGGAATCAGCCCCAGCATTTT. Amino acids: CASSKEETIQGRGNQPQHF.

This chain uses TRBV10-2 with TRBJ2-3, with 9 bases matching TRBD2. Germline V gene data show CDR1 as WSHSY and CDR2 as SAAADI. The CDR3 has 18 residues. After removal of 2 bases from V and 2 bases from J, the junction contained 11 bases not matched to a gene. In DNA, the CDR3 is TGCGCCAGCAGTGAGGGGACTAGCATTCTGCCGTTCACAGATACGCAGTATTTT. Translating gives CASSEGTSILPFTDTQYF.

This clonotype was observed many times. The V gene is TRBV28, the J gene TRBJ1-1; 7 nucleotides line up with TRBD1. V shed 5 bases and J 0 bases; nucleotides not matched to a gene: 15. Germline CDR1 and CDR2: MDHEN and SYDVKM. The CDR3 covers 18 residues. The CDR3 DNA reads as TGTGCCAGCAGTCCGCAAGGGTACAGGGGTGGGATGAACACTGAAGCTTTCTTT. It specifies CASSPQGYRGGMNTEAFF.

This clonotype was seen just once. The V call is TRBV6-2 or TRBV6-3, the J call TRBJ1-2; possible D gene TRBD1, 6 bases. The V end lost 7 bases, the J end lost 5 bases, and 23 bases lay between the germline ends. Looked up from germline, CDR1 is MNHEY and CDR2 is SVGEGT. The CDR3 is made up of 16 amino acids. DNA for the CDR3: TGTGCCAGCACCCTACCACAGGGCTCGACGGGATATGGCTACACCTTC. This gives the protein CASTLPQGSTGYGYTF.

The chain links TRBV29-1 to TRBJ1-2, with 9 bases matching TRBD1. This CDR3 comprises 13 residues. V was pared by 6 bases and J by 6 bases, with 8 bases of the junction left unmatched. CDR1 and CDR2 (germline): SQVTM, ANQGSEA. The CDR3 bases are TGCAGCGTCCCCCCGGACAGGGGAGATGGCTACACCTTC. Translated, it gives CSVPPDRGDGYTF.